This is a list of T cell receptor beta chains from one sample in a study of T cell responses to AZD1222 COVID-19 vaccine. Libraries were prepared by immunoSEQ multiplex PCR; TCRdb keeps only in-frame clonotypes and omits some of them. The sample includes under 25,000 clones, 84% of them seen just once. The starting material was peripheral blood, obtained 28 days after the second AZD1222 dose. These receptors came from an adult who received the AZD1222 COVID-19 vaccine. Each CDR3 is given with its conserved first and last residue. Each record gives: clone size, V gene, D gene, J gene, CDR3 protein, CDR3 DNA. The D gene is left open where the match is weak. Size is stated for part of the rows, as once, few or many counts, or as a class when the clone is expanded.

few	TRBV4-1	TRBD1	TRBJ1-2	CASSQERQGADGYTF	TGCGCCAGCAGCCAAGAAAGACAGGGGGCCGATGGCTACACCTTC
-	TRBV19	-	TRBJ1-1	CASATRANTEAFF	TGTGCCAGTGCCACTCGGGCGAACACTGAAGCTTTCTTT
-	TRBV7-2	-	TRBJ2-6	CASSLPGTTISGANVLTF	TGTGCCAGCAGCTTACCCGGGACAACCATCTCTGGGGCCAACGTCCTGACTTTC
few	TRBV5-4	TRBD2	TRBJ2-1	CASSVAGDSYNEQFF	TGTGCCAGCAGTGTAGCGGGAGACTCCTACAATGAGCAGTTCTTC
-	TRBV3-1/TRBV3-2	TRBD1	TRBJ2-3	CASTPPGTGDTDTQYF	TGTGCCAGCACACCTCCCGGGACAGGAGACACAGATACGCAGTATTTT
-	TRBV19	-	TRBJ1-6	CASSPVGDSPLHF	TGTGCCAGTAGTCCCGTCGGGGACTCACCCCTCCACTTT
once	TRBV3-1/TRBV3-2	-	TRBJ2-5	CASTTGYQETQYF	TGTGCCAGCACTACAGGGTACCAAGAGACCCAGTACTTC
-	TRBV4-1	TRBD2	TRBJ2-1	CASSQLGGRQHEQFF	TGCGCCAGCAGCCAACTTGGCGGGAGGCAACATGAGCAGTTCTTC
-	TRBV7-9	TRBD2	TRBJ2-3	CASSFLGGVTDTQYF	TGTGCCAGCAGCTTCTTGGGGGGGGTCACAGATACGCAGTATTTT
-	TRBV19	-	TRBJ2-1	CASTLKAAGSYNEQFF	TGTGCCAGTACTCTCAAAGCGGCAGGTTCTTACAATGAGCAGTTCTTC
-	TRBV19	-	TRBJ1-1	CASSPRGQTEAFF	TGTGCCAGTAGCCCTCGGGGGCAAACTGAAGCTTTCTTT
few	TRBV5-1	TRBD1	TRBJ2-7	CASSYYPGGQGAKYEQYF	TGCGCCAGCAGCTACTATCCAGGAGGACAGGGGGCAAAATACGAGCAGTACTTC
-	TRBV18	TRBD2	TRBJ2-1	CASSPGTRDNEQFF	TGTGCCAGCTCACCCGGGACTAGAGACAATGAGCAGTTCTTC
few	TRBV7-3	-	TRBJ1-3	CASSFGGTGNTIYF	TGTGCCAGCAGCTTTGGGGGCACTGGAAACACCATATATTTT
-	TRBV28	TRBD1	TRBJ1-1	CAIIRDRNTEAFF	TGTGCCATTATCCGGGACAGGAACACTGAAGCTTTCTTT
-	TRBV27	-	TRBJ2-7	CASSLSRINYEQYF	TGTGCCAGCAGTTTATCACGGATTAACTACGAGCAGTACTTC
-	TRBV11-3	-	TRBJ2-7	CASSFSAHEQYF	TGTGCCAGCAGCTTTTCCGCCCACGAGCAGTACTTC
-	TRBV2	-	TRBJ2-2	CASSRGRDTGELFF	TGTGCCAGCAGTCGAGGTCGGGACACCGGGGAGCTGTTTTTT
few	TRBV29-1	TRBD2	TRBJ2-5	CSGVTSEIQETQYF	TGCAGCGGTGTGACTAGCGAGATACAAGAGACCCAGTACTTC
-	TRBV19	TRBD1	TRBJ1-3	CASSRGLGSGNTIYF	TGTGCCAGTAGCAGGGGGCTCGGGTCTGGAAACACCATATATTTT
-	TRBV5-6	-	TRBJ1-2	CASSLDYGYTF	TGTGCCAGCAGCTTAGATTATGGCTACACCTTC
-	TRBV7-2	-	TRBJ1-5	CASSLGELNQPQHF	TGTGCCAGCAGCTTAGGGGAGCTTAATCAGCCCCAGCATTTT
few	TRBV6-2/TRBV6-3	-	TRBJ2-7	CASSDVDYSYEQYF	TGTGCCAGCAGTGACGTCGACTACTCCTACGAGCAGTACTTC
-	TRBV7-2	TRBD2	TRBJ2-7	CASRQGLAGYEQYF	TGTGCCAGCAGGCAGGGACTAGCGGGATACGAGCAGTACTTC
few	TRBV11-2	TRBD2	TRBJ2-7	CASSLASGSYEQYF	TGTGCCAGCAGCTTGGCTAGCGGCAGCTACGAGCAGTACTTC
-	TRBV20-1	-	TRBJ1-1	CSAMGFSPAFF	TGCAGTGCTATGGGATTCTCTCCAGCTTTCTTT
-	TRBV7-5	-	TRBJ1-1	CARSFNRDRTEAFF	TGTGCCAGAAGCTTTAACAGGGATCGTACTGAAGCTTTCTTT
-	TRBV6-5	TRBD1	TRBJ1-5	CASSDPGQGNQPQHF	TGTGCCAGCAGCGATCCGGGACAGGGCAATCAGCCCCAGCATTTT
-	TRBV24-1	TRBD1	TRBJ2-3	CATGTGATDTQYF	TGTGCCACTGGGACAGGGGCCACAGATACGCAGTATTTT
-	TRBV28	-	TRBJ2-3	CASRTAITDTQYF	TGTGCCAGCAGGACAGCAATCACAGATACGCAGTATTTT
-	TRBV11-2	TRBD1	TRBJ1-3	CASSPQGTGVRNTIYF	TGTGCCAGCAGCCCACAAGGGACAGGGGTACGAAACACCATATATTTT
-	TRBV12-3/TRBV12-4	-	TRBJ1-1	CASSRQEGTEAFF	TGTGCCAGCAGCAGACAGGAGGGGACTGAAGCTTTCTTT
-	TRBV9	-	TRBJ2-3	CASSVTTDTQYF	TGTGCCAGCAGCGTTACCACAGATACGCAGTATTTT
-	TRBV20-1	TRBD1	TRBJ2-4	CSASRSGGAKNIQYF	TGCAGTGCTAGTAGGTCAGGGGGTGCCAAAAACATTCAGTACTTC
-	TRBV19	TRBD2	TRBJ2-1	CASSISPPGLGDNEQFF	TGTGCCAGTAGTATATCCCCCCCGGGACTAGGGGACAATGAGCAGTTCTTC
-	TRBV6-4	-	TRBJ2-1	CASSDSGDINEQFF	TGTGCCAGCAGTGACTCCGGGGATATCAATGAGCAGTTCTTC
-	TRBV2	TRBD2	TRBJ2-7	CASRKLAAAYEQYF	TGTGCCAGCAGAAAACTAGCGGCCGCCTACGAGCAGTACTTC
-	TRBV4-2	TRBD2	TRBJ2-3	CASSQEGLPFITDTQYF	TGTGCCAGCAGCCAAGAGGGACTACCGTTTATCACAGATACGCAGTATTTT
once	TRBV7-2	-	TRBJ1-6	CASSLGLTSYNSPLHF	TGTGCCAGCAGCTTAGGACTCACCTCCTATAATTCACCCCTCCACTTT
once	TRBV10-2	-	TRBJ2-7	CASSGNPTYEQYF	TGCGCCAGCAGTGGAAACCCAACCTACGAGCAGTACTTC
-	TRBV30	TRBD2	TRBJ2-7	CAWELAGGRHEQYF	TGTGCCTGGGAACTAGCGGGAGGGCGGCACGAGCAGTACTTC
-	TRBV5-1	TRBD2	TRBJ2-6	CASTWTSRSGANVLTF	TGCGCCAGCACCTGGACTAGCCGCTCTGGGGCCAACGTCCTGACTTTC
-	TRBV18	-	TRBJ2-5	CASSPPVTKQETQYF	TGTGCCAGCTCACCCCCAGTGACCAAACAAGAGACCCAGTACTTC
-	TRBV27	TRBD2	TRBJ2-5	CASSLSSSGRVETQYF	TGTGCCAGCAGTTTATCAAGCAGCGGGAGGGTAGAGACCCAGTACTTC
-	TRBV6-5	-	TRBJ1-2	CASSYSGGYEGYTF	TGTGCCAGCAGTTACTCAGGGGGATATGAGGGCTACACCTTC
medium-sized	TRBV5-4	-	TRBJ1-5	CASSLAPGNSQPQHF	TGTGCCAGCAGCTTGGCCCCAGGGAACAGTCAGCCCCAGCATTTT
-	TRBV30	TRBD1	TRBJ1-1	CAWSSKQGRPLAFF	TGTGCCTGGAGTTCAAAACAGGGGAGACCTTTAGCTTTCTTT
-	TRBV2	-	TRBJ2-1	CASSNTPLQNNEQFF	TGTGCCAGCAGTAATACACCTCTACAAAACAATGAGCAGTTCTTC
-	TRBV30	TRBD2	TRBJ2-3	CAWSDPGQGWTSGRAGTQYF	TGTGCCTGGAGTGACCCGGGACAGGGCTGGACTAGCGGGAGGGCCGGAACGCAGTATTTT
-	TRBV4-1	-	TRBJ1-1	CASSFFQGTEAFF	TGCGCCAGCAGCTTTTTCCAGGGCACTGAAGCTTTCTTT
-	TRBV2	TRBD2	TRBJ2-1	CASSRLAGDRYNEQFF	TGTGCCAGCAGCAGACTAGCGGGAGACCGTTACAATGAGCAGTTCTTC
-	TRBV5-8	-	TRBJ2-4	CASSGKAGLVDIQYF	TGTGCCAGCAGCGGCAAGGCAGGGCTTGTGGACATTCAGTACTTC
once	TRBV7-6	-	TRBJ1-2	CASSSEGGLGDYGYTF	TGTGCCAGCAGCTCCGAGGGGGGGTTGGGCGACTATGGCTACACCTTC
once	TRBV18	TRBD1	TRBJ2-1	CASSPGQGVSYNEQFF	TGTGCCAGCTCTCCGGGACAGGGAGTATCCTACAATGAGCAGTTCTTC
-	TRBV28	-	TRBJ2-6	CASSLNSGANVLTF	TGTGCCAGCAGTTTAAACTCTGGGGCCAACGTCCTGACTTTC
-	TRBV6-5	-	TRBJ1-1	CASSYWRDGGTEAFF	TGTGCCAGCAGTTATTGGCGGGACGGTGGGACTGAAGCTTTCTTT
-	TRBV2	TRBD2	TRBJ2-3	CASMGVAGGIDTQYF	TGTGCCAGCATGGGCGTAGCGGGAGGCATAGATACGCAGTATTTT
-	TRBV11-1	TRBD1	TRBJ2-5	CASSLAGTDRETQYF	TGTGCCAGCAGCTTAGCCGGGACAGACAGAGAGACCCAGTACTTC
-	TRBV4-2	TRBD2	TRBJ2-3	CASSQIVTSGRDTQYF	TGTGCCAGCAGCCAAATCGTGACTAGCGGGAGAGATACGCAGTATTTT